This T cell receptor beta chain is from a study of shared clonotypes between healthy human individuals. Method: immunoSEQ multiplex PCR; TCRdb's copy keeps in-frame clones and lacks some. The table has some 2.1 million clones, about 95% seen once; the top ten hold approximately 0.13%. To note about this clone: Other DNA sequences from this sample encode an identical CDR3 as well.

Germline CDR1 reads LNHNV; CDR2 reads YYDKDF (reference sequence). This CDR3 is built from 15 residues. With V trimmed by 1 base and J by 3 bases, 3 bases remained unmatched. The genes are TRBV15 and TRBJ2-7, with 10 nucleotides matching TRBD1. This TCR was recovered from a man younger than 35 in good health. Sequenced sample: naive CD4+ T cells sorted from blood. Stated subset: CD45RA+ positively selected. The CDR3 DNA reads TGTGCCACCAGCAGAGGAGGGACAGGGGACTACGAGCAGTACTTC. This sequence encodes CATSRGGTGDYEQYF.